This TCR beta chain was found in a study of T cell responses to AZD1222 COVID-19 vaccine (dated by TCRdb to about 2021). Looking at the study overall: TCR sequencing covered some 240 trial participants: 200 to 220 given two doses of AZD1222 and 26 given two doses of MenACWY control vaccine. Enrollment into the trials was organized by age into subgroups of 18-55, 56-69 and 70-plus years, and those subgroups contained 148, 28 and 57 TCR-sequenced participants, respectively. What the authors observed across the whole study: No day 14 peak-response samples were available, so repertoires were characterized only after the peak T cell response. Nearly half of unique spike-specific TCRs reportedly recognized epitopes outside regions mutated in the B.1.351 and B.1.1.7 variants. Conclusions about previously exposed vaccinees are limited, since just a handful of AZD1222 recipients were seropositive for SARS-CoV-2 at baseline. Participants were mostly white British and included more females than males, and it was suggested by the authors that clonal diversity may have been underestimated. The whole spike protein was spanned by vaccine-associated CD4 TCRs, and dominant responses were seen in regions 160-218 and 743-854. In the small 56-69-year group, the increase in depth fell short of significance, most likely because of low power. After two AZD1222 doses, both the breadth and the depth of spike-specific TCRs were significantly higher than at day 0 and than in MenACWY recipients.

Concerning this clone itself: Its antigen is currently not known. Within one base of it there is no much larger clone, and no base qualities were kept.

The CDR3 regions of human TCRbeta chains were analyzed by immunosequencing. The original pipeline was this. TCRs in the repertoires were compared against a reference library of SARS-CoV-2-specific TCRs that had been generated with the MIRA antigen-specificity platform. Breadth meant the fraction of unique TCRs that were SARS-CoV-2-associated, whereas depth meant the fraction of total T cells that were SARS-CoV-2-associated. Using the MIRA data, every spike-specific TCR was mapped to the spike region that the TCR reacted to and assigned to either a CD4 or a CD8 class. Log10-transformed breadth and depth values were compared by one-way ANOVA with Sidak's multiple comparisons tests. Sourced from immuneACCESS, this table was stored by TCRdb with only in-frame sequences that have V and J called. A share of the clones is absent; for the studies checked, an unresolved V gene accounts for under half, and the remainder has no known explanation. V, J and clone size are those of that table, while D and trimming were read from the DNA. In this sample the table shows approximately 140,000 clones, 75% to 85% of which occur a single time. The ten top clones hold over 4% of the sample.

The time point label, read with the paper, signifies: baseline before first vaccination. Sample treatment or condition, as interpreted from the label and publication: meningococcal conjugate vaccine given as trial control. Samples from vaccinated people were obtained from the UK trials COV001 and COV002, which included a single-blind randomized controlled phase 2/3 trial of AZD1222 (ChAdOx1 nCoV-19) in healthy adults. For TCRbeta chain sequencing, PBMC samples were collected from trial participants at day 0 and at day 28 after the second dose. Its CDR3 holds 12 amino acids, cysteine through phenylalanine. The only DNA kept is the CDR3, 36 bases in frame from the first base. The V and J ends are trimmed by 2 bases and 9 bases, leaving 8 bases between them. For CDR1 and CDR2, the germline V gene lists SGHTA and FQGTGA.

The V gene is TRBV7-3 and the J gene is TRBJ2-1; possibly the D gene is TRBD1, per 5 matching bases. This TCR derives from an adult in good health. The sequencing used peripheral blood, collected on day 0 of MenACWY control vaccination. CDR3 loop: CASSLWGGEQFF. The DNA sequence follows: TGTGCCAGCAGCTTATGGGGCGGTGAGCAGTTCTTC.